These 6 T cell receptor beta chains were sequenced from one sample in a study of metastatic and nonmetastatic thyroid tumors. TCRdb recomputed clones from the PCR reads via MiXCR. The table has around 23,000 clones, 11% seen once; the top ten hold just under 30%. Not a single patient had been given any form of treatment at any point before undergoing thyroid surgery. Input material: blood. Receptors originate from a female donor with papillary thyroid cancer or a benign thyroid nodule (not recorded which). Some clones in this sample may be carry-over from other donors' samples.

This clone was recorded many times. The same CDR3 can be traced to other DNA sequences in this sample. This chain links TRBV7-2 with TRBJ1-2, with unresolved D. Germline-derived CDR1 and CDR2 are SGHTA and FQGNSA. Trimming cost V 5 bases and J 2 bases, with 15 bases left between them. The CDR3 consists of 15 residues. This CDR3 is CASSGGRAENYGYTF. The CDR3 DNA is TGTGCCAGCAGCGGAGGACGGGCGGAAAACTATGGCTACACCTTC. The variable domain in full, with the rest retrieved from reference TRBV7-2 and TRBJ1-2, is GAGVSQSPSNKVTEKGKDVELRCDPISGHTALYWYRQSLGQGLEFLIYFQGNSAPDKSGLPSDRFSAERTGGSVSTLTIQRTQQEDSAVYLCASSGGRAENYGYTFGSGTRLTVV.

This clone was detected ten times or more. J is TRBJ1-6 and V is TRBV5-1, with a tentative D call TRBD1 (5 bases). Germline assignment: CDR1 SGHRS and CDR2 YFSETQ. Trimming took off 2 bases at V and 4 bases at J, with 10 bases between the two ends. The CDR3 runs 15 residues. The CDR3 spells CASSFQTAYNSPLHF. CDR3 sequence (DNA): TGCGCCAGCAGCTTCCAGACAGCTTATAATTCACCCCTCCACTTT.

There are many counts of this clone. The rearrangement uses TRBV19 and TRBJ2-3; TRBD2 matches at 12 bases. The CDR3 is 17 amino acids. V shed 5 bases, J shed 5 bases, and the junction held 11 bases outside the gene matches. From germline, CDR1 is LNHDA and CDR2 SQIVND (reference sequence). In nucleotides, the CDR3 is TGTGCCAGTAGTTCCGAGACTAGCGGGAGTTATGGAGATACGCAGTATTTT. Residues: CASSSETSGSYGDTQYF.

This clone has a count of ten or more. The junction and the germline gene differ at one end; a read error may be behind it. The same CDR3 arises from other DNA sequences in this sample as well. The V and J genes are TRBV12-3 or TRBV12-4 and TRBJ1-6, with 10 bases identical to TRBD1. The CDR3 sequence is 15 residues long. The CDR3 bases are TGTGCCAGCAGTTTCGGGACAGGGGATAATTCACCCCTCCACTTC. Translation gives CASSFGTGDNSPLHF.

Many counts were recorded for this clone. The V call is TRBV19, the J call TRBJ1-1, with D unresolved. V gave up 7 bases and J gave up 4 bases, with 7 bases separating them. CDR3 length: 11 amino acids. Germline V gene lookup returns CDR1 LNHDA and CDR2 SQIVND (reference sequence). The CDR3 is CASMGSTEAFF. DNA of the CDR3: TGTGCCAGTATGGGGAGCACTGAAGCTTTCTTT. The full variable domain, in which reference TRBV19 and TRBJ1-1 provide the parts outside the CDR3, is DGGITQSPKYLFRKEGQNVTLSCEQNLNHDAMYWYRQDPGQGLRLIYYSQIVNDFQKGDIAEGYSVSREKKESFPLTVTSAQKNPTAFYLCASMGSTEAFFGQGTRLTVV.

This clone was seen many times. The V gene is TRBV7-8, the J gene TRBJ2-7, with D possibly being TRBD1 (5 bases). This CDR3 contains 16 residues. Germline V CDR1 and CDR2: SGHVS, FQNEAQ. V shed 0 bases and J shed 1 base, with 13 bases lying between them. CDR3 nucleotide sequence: TGTGCCAGCAGCTTAGCTGAAAGGGGCAGTTCCTACGAGCAGTACTTC. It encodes CASSLAERGSSYEQYF. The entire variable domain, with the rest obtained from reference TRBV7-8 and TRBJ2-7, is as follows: GAGVSQSPRYKVAKRGQDVALRCDPISGHVSLFWYQQALGQGPEFLTYFQNEAQLDKSGLPSDRFFAERPEGSVSTLKIQRTQQEDSAVYLCASSLAERGSSYEQYFGPGTRLTVT.